What follows are 25 T cell receptor beta chains derived from one specimen sequenced in a study of cytomegalovirus exposure and HLA in healthy donors. The PCR made use of 60 Vbeta and 13 Jbeta primers. The table came from immunoSEQ multiplex PCR; TCRdb's copy has only in-frame clones and leaves some out. The repertoire consists of about 160,000 clones, with 77% occurring once and the leading ten covering 2% to 3%. Specimen: PBMCs. Receptor source: a woman in her forties in good health and CMV-seropositive.

The V and J genes are TRBV6-5 and TRBJ1-2, with TRBD1 matching 9 bases. This CDR3 has 15 amino acids. CDR1 is MNHEY, CDR2 SVGAGI, per germline. Trimming at V came to 6 bases and at J to 4 bases, leaving 9 bases not matched to a gene. CDR3 amino acids: CASSQGQGKVYGYTF. The CDR3 DNA follows: TGTGCCAGCAGCCAGGGACAGGGAAAGGTCTATGGCTACACCTTC.

The chain couples TRBV5-4 to TRBJ2-1; no reliable D call. Germline V lookup: CDR1 SGHNT, CDR2 YYREEE (reference sequence). V was shortened by 10 bases and J by 7 bases, with 6 bases between the two germline ends. This CDR3 has 9 residues. CDR3 region: CAAGNEQFF. In DNA form, the CDR3 reads TGTGCCGCCGGGAATGAGCAGTTCTTC.

The chain couples TRBV5-6 to TRBJ2-3; possible D gene TRBD2, 6 bases. Germline assignment: CDR1 SGHDT and CDR2 YYEEEE. The CDR3 is 14 amino acids. The V end was cut by 4 bases, the J end by 3 bases, with 12 bases between. The CDR3 nucleotides read TGTGCCAGCAGCAGGACGGGGGTGACAGATACGCAGTATTTT. Translating gives CASSRTGVTDTQYF. Filled out from reference TRBV5-6 and TRBJ2-3, the complete variable domain reads DAGVTQSPTHLIKTRGQQVTLRCSPKSGHDTVSWYQQALGQGPQFIFQYYEEEERQRGNFPDRFSGHQFPNYSSELNVNALLLGDSALYLCASSRTGVTDTQYFGPGTRLTVL.

The genes are TRBV30 and TRBJ1-5; D is perhaps TRBD1 (5 bases). The germline CDR1 and CDR2 sequences are GTSNPN and SVGIG (reference sequence). V was cut by 2 bases and J by 7 bases, with 12 bases left in between. The CDR3 has 13 residues. Written as DNA, the CDR3 is TGTGCCTGGAGTTCAGGGATGGAACAGCCCCAGCATTTT. Protein product: CAWSSGMEQPQHF.

Comments on this clone: The same CDR3 is also encoded by other DNA sequences in this sample. The rearrangement links TRBV25-1 to TRBJ1-1; 10 bases fit TRBD1. The CDR3 totals 13 residues. V shed 4 bases, J shed 4 bases, and the junction held 0 bases outside the gene matches. Germline V gene sequence: CDR1 MGHDK, CDR2 SYGVNS. The DNA for the CDR3 is TGTGCCAGCAGTGGGACAGGGGGCACTGAAGCTTTCTTT. It yields the protein CASSGTGGTEAFF.

The chain is built from TRBV11-3 and TRBJ2-5, with 8 nucleotides matching TRBD2. J was trimmed by 4 bases and V by 8 bases; bases with no gene match: 3. This CDR3 contains 12 residues. The germline CDR1 and CDR2 sequences are SGHNT and YENEEA. CDR3 nucleotide sequence: TGTGCCAGCGGCCTAGCGGGAGAGACCCAGTACTTC. Translating gives CASGLAGETQYF. Variable domain in full (rest from reference TRBV11-3 and TRBJ2-5): EAGVVQSPRYKIIEKKQPVAFWCNPISGHNTLYWYLQNLGQGPELLIRYENEEAVDDSQLPKDRFSAERLKGVDSTLKIQPAELGDSAVYLCASGLAGETQYFGPGTRLLVL.

This clone was detected a few times. V usage is TRBV29-1 and J usage is TRBJ2-7; TRBD1 matches at 9 bases. This CDR3 has 12 residues. V trimming: 7 bases; J trimming: 3 bases; junction bases outside the gene matches: 4. Germline CDR1 and CDR2: SQVTM and ANQGSEA. Here the CDR3 reads CSALGQGYEQYF. The CDR3 DNA reads TGCAGCGCACTGGGACAGGGCTACGAGCAGTACTTC.

This chain connects TRBV4-3 to TRBJ2-3; D may be TRBD2 (6 bases). This CDR3 has 16 amino acids. Deletions cut 4 bases from V and 9 bases from J, with 23 bases between. In germline, CDR1 is LGHNA, CDR2 YSLEER. The CDR3 DNA is TGCGCCAGCAGCCGGGTGGCGGGACTGCTTGGCGACACGCAGTATTTT. Amino acids: CASSRVAGLLGDTQYF.

V usage is TRBV21-1 and J usage is TRBJ2-6; the D segment call TRBD1 is taken from the table without a DNA check. TRBV21-1 is an annotated pseudogene. CDR3 size: 18 residues. CDR3 residues: CASSKEEGASSGANVLTF. CDR3 in DNA: TGTGCCAGCAGCAAAGAGGAGGGGGCAAGCTCTGGGGCCAACGTCCTGACTTTC.

This chain joins TRBV4-2 and TRBJ2-2; the match to TRBD2 covers 7 bases. The germline V gene has CDR1 LGHNA and CDR2 YNFKEQ. The CDR3 is 16 residues long. J gave up 4 bases and V 1 base, and 6 bases lay outside the gene matches. The CDR3 loop reads CASSQAAGSPTGELFF. The CDR3, as DNA: TGTGCCAGCAGCCAAGCAGCGGGGAGCCCCACCGGGGAGCTGTTTTTT.

The chain carries TRBV7-8 and TRBJ2-3; unclear D gene. CDR1 and CDR2 from the germline V gene are SGHVS and FQNEAQ. This CDR3 is built from 13 residues. V was cut by 3 bases and J by 5 bases, with 9 bases left in between. The CDR3 coding sequence is TGTGCCAGCAGCTTTGGAGCTAGAGATACGCAGTATTTT. Translated, it gives CASSFGARDTQYF.

The chain is built from TRBV19 and TRBJ1-5, with a tentative D call TRBD1 (5 bases). The CDR3 runs 14 residues. Germline-derived CDR1 and CDR2 are LNHDA and SQIVND (reference sequence). V was shortened by 5 bases and J by 3 bases, with 11 bases between the two germline ends. In DNA, the CDR3 is TGTGCCAGTAGTGGTTCAGGGCCCAATCAGCCCCAGCATTTT. It yields the protein CASSGSGPNQPQHF.

The chain recombines TRBV4-2 with TRBJ2-3; 8 bases align to TRBD2. In germline, CDR1 is LGHNA, CDR2 YNFKEQ. The CDR3 extends over 15 amino acids. V shed 2 bases, J shed 4 bases, and the junction held 5 bases outside the gene matches. The CDR3 reads CASSQRTSISDTQYF. CDR3 nucleotides: TGTGCCAGCAGCCAACGGACTAGCATTTCAGATACGCAGTATTTT.

This chain uses TRBV29-1 with TRBJ2-5; TRBD2 agrees at 9 bases. Near its end, the DNA agrees better with TRBJ2-7, so the J call may be wrong. The CDR3 is made up of 15 amino acids. Germline CDR1 SQVTM, CDR2 ANQGSEA. The CDR3 nucleotides are TGCAGCGTTGAAGAGGGGTCTAGCGGGAACTACGAGCAGTACTTC. This gives the protein CSVEEGSSGNYEQYF.

This clone was detected only a few times. The rearrangement links TRBV25-1 to TRBJ2-3, with D unclear. Trimming cost V 0 bases and J 9 bases, with 16 bases left between them. Germline values: CDR1 MGHDK, CDR2 SYGVNS. The CDR3 contains 15 residues. The CDR3 region is CASSEYFSAYPTQYF. DNA of the CDR3: TGTGCCAGCAGTGAATATTTTTCCGCCTACCCGACGCAGTATTTT.

The V and J genes are TRBV9 and TRBJ2-1; 11 bases are a match to TRBD2. CDR1 SGDLS and CDR2 YYNGEE come from the germline V gene. V lost 0 bases, J lost 1 base, and 0 bases stayed unmatched. This CDR3 is built from 16 residues. The CDR3 coding sequence is TGTGCCAGCAGCGTAGGACTAGCGGGATCCTACAATGAGCAGTTCTTC. Its protein is CASSVGLAGSYNEQFF.

V and J are TRBV19 and TRBJ1-1; D possibly corresponds to TRBD1 (6 bases). This CDR3 has 16 amino acids. V was pared by 7 bases and J by 4 bases, with 22 bases between. Germline assignment: CDR1 LNHDA and CDR2 SQIVND (reference sequence). CDR3 loop: CASTQYGGGGGTEAFF. As DNA, the CDR3 is TGTGCCAGTACCCAGTACGGGGGGGGCGGGGGCACTGAAGCTTTCTTT.

The chain is built from TRBV7-9 and TRBJ1-2, with TRBD1 identical over 8 bases. Germline CDR1 SEHNR, CDR2 FQNEAQ (reference sequence). The trim removed 5 bases at V and 5 bases at J, leaving 19 bases unmatched. The CDR3 length is 18 residues. The CDR3 reads CASSPKAGQGPYLYGYTF. The CDR3 nucleotides are TGTGCCAGCAGCCCGAAGGCAGGACAGGGCCCCTATCTTTATGGCTACACCTTC.

The chain uses TRBV10-3 and TRBJ2-1, with 7 bases matching TRBD1. This CDR3 comprises 14 residues. The germline CDR1 and CDR2 sequences are ENHRY and SYGVKD. With 6 bases clipped from V and 5 bases from J, the junction kept 7 bases outside the gene matches. The CDR3 loop is CAIRSGTENNEQFF. CDR3 DNA: TGTGCCATCAGATCCGGGACAGAAAACAATGAGCAGTTCTTC.

The V gene is TRBV28, the J gene TRBJ1-1, with 11 bases fitting TRBD1. The CDR3 covers 15 residues. V lost 5 bases and J lost 6; bases outside the gene matches: 8. Looked up from germline, CDR1 is MDHEN and CDR2 is SYDVKM. In nucleotides, the CDR3 is TGTGCCAGCAGTCCGATCGGACAGGGGGCGCCTGAAGCTTTCTTT. Translating gives CASSPIGQGAPEAFF.

The chain carries TRBV19 and TRBJ1-1, with D unresolved. The CDR3 is made up of 14 amino acids. Per germline, CDR1 LNHDA and CDR2 SQIVND (reference sequence). V shed 6 bases and J shed 7 bases, with 18 bases lying between them. The CDR3 DNA sequence: TGTGCCAGTAGCACCCCCCCGGAGGGCATTGAAGCTTTCTTT. Protein sequence: CASSTPPEGIEAFF.

The rearrangement joins TRBV7-2 to TRBJ2-1; 12 nucleotides match TRBD2. The length of the CDR3 is 16 residues. The V gene end was trimmed by 5 bases and the J gene end by 4 bases; junction bases not matched to a gene: 6. Germline CDR1 and CDR2: SGHTA and FQGNSA. CDR3 DNA sequence: TGTGCCAGCAGCCCCCGGACTAGCGGGACTTACAATGAGCAGTTCTTC. It yields the protein CASSPRTSGTYNEQFF.

In DNA, the CDR3 is TGTGCCAGTAGTACCACACTAGCGGGAATCTCCTACGAGCAGTACTTC. Protein: CASSTTLAGISYEQYF. The chain combines TRBV19 with TRBJ2-7, with 10 positions matching TRBD2. V gave up 4 bases and J gave up 0 bases; unmatched junction bases: 6. This CDR3 contains 16 residues. CDR1 and CDR2 from the germline V gene are LNHDA and SQIVND (reference sequence).

This clone was seen a single time. This chain links TRBV11-2 with TRBJ2-7; TRBD2 might be the D (6 bases). CDR3 size: 12 residues. Trimming pared 2 bases from V and 7 bases from J, leaving 9 bases between. Germline V CDR1 and CDR2: SGHAT, FQNNGV. CDR3 DNA sequence: TGTGCCAGCAGCTTATCTGGGGGGGAGCAGTACTTC. Its translation is CASSLSGGEQYF.

This clone appeared once. The rearrangement links TRBV7-2 to TRBJ2-2; 11 nucleotides line up with TRBD2. The CDR3 loop spans 17 amino acids. The trim removed 5 bases at V and 2 bases at J, leaving 7 bases unmatched. From germline, CDR1 is SGHTA and CDR2 FQGNSA. The CDR3: CASSPQLAGVNTGELFF. CDR3 coding DNA: TGTGCCAGCAGCCCCCAACTAGCGGGAGTTAACACCGGGGAGCTGTTTTTT. Together with reference TRBV7-2 and TRBJ2-2, the CDR3 gives the full variable domain: GAGVSQSPSNKVTEKGKDVELRCDPISGHTALYWYRQSLGQGLEFLIYFQGNSAPDKSGLPSDRFSAERTGGSVSTLTIQRTQQEDSAVYLCASSPQLAGVNTGELFFGEGSRLTVL.